This TCR beta chain derives from a study of T cell responses to AZD1222 COVID-19 vaccine. Looking at the study overall: Second-dose recipients at about 4 or about 12 weeks were treated as one pooled group.

This CDR3 region has 15 residues. The germline V and J ends were trimmed by 5 bases and 1 base, with 15 bases remaining between them. CDR1 and CDR2 from the germline V gene are LNHDA and SQIVND (reference sequence). TCRdb keeps only in-frame clones here, not all; method: immunoSEQ multiplex PCR. The data show about 150,000 clones, with more than 85% seen just once and under 6.5% held by the top ten. About this clone: The target antigen is unknown.

Study outcomes and limitations: White British people made up most donors, females outnumbered males, and clonal diversity was possibly underestimated. Within unmutated variant regions lay the reported targets of nearly half of spike-specific TCRs.

Sequencing was performed on peripheral blood, taken on day 0 of AZD1222 vaccination. The clonotype comes from an adult in good health. The genes are TRBV19 and TRBJ2-7, with D maybe TRBD2 (6 bases). CDR3 nucleotide sequence: TGTGCCAGTAGTGTTCCAGACGGGGGTTCCTACGAGCAGTACTTC. Encoded protein: CASSVPDGGSYEQYF.